These 26 T cell receptor beta chains originate from one sample sequenced in a study of blood T cells in healthy people across ages (dated by TCRdb to the mid-2010s). Libraries came from 5' RACE. Sequencer: Illumina HiSeq 2500. A second PCR of about 7 to 12 cycles was run with a J-beta primer mix and a sample-barcoded 5' primer. Starting from the raw public reads, TCRdb applied fastp trimming at Q25, assembled clones with MiXCR and retained in-frame beta chains. Identical CDR3 proteins give one entry, which carries the most common genes and DNA. The sample table contains 850,000 or so distinct CDR3 sequences; only one count was recorded for 29% of them. Of the sample, approximately 15% falls within the top ten clones. Sequenced: blood. These receptors all come from an elderly woman in good health.

Only a few counts were recorded for this clonotype. This may come from a read error, since a much larger clone is one base off. The chain links TRBV2 to TRBJ2-4; no clear D gene. Per germline, CDR1 SNHLY and CDR2 FYNNEI. The CDR3 length is 11 residues. CDR3 region: CVSSEQNIQYF. CDR3 nucleotide sequence: TGTGTCAGCAGTGAACAAAACATTCAGTACTTC.

In regard to this clonotype: This clone may be a read error of a much larger clone one base away. The chain links TRBV7-9 to TRBJ2-6; 9 positions match TRBD1. The CDR3 is 16 amino acids. CDR1 and CDR2 from the germline V gene are SEHNR and FQNEAQ (reference sequence). CDR3 residues: CASSWDRASGANVRTF. The CDR3 DNA sequence: TGTGCCAGCAGCTGGGACAGGGCCTCTGGGGCCAACGTCCGGACTTTC.

Comments on this clonotype: An end of the junction does not agree with germline; a read error may underlie this. CDR3 loop: CAGSLGLAGGADTQYF. The CDR3 bases are TGTGCCGGCAGCTTAGGGCTAGCGGGGGGGGCGGATACGCAGTATTTT. This chain connects TRBV7-2 to TRBJ2-3, with 12 positions matching TRBD2. CDR1 is SGHTA, CDR2 FQGNSA, per germline. The CDR3 extends over 16 amino acids.

This clonotype appeared many times. V gene TRBV7-8 combines with J gene TRBJ2-3, with D tentatively TRBD1 (5 bases). Deletions cut 5 bases from V and 0 bases from J, with 12 bases between. The CDR3 contains 15 residues. CDR1 is SGHVS and CDR2 is FQNEAQ in the germline V gene. The CDR3 region is CASSLGVISTDTQYF. The CDR3 DNA follows: TGTGCCAGCAGCCTAGGGGTCATTAGCACAGATACGCAGTATTTT.

This clonotype was observed at least ten times. The chain is built from TRBV11-2 and TRBJ2-4, with 14 positions matching TRBD2. Germline values: CDR1 SGHAT, CDR2 FQNNGV. Germline trimming cut 5 bases from V and 0 bases from J; bases unmatched to any gene: 15. The CDR3 is made up of 21 amino acids. The CDR3 here is CASSLPATWTSGGLAKNIQYF. The CDR3 nucleotides are TGTGCCAGCAGCCTTCCCGCGACCTGGACTAGCGGGGGGTTAGCCAAAAACATTCAGTACTTC.

A few counts support this clonotype. CDR3: CASSLTRDRWDTQYF. The DNA of the CDR3 is TGTGCCAGCAGCTTAACACGGGACAGATGGGATACGCAGTATTTT. This chain links TRBV7-2 with TRBJ2-3; 7 nucleotides agree with TRBD1. Germline values: CDR1 SGHTA, CDR2 FQGNSA. The junction had 8 bases not matched to a gene; V was cut back by 2 bases and J by 6 bases. This CDR3 is 15 amino acids long.

This clonotype was detected a few times. The CDR3 here is CASSGTGGDSGNTIYF. In nucleotides, the CDR3 is TGTGCCAGCAGTGGGACAGGGGGGGATTCTGGAAACACCATATATTTT. J is TRBJ1-3 and V is TRBV7-9, with 11 bases lining up with TRBD1. In germline, CDR1 is SEHNR, CDR2 FQNEAQ (reference sequence). V shed 6 bases and J 1 base; nucleotides not matched to a gene: 5. The CDR3 length is 16 residues.

In its sample, this clonotype was seen a few times. A read error may explain this, as a much larger clone is one base away. This chain links TRBV7-2 with TRBJ2-7; a possible D gene is TRBD2 (6 bases). The CDR3 loop spans 15 amino acids. The V end was cut by 5 bases, the J end by 7 bases, with 21 bases between. Germline values: CDR1 SGHTA, CDR2 FQGNSA. In DNA form, the CDR3 reads TGTGCCAGCAGCACACCGGGACTCAGGACAAATGAGCAGTACTTC. This codes for CASSTPGLRTNEQYF.

There are many counts of this clonotype. This chain uses TRBV7-2 with TRBJ2-7; D could derive from TRBD1 or TRBD2 (5 bases each). CDR1 is SGHTA, CDR2 FQGNSA, per germline. Trimming cost V 5 bases and J 7 bases, with 18 bases left between them. CDR3 length: 14 amino acids. The CDR3 loop is CASSAPPGRQEQYF. CDR3 nucleotides: TGTGCCAGCAGCGCGCCGCCGGGGCGGCAGGAGCAGTACTTC.

J is TRBJ2-7 and V is TRBV7-2; TRBD1 aligns across 7 bases. With 4 bases clipped from V and 0 bases from J, the junction kept 12 bases outside the gene matches. This CDR3 is built from 17 residues. Germline assignment: CDR1 SGHTA and CDR2 FQGNSA. CDR3 protein: CASSSFWTGYSSYEQYF. The CDR3 nucleotides are TGTGCCAGCAGCTCATTTTGGACAGGCTATTCCTCCTACGAGCAGTACTTC.

A remark on this clonotype: The junction does not match germline at one end; this may be a read error. CDR3 in amino acids: CARSLRRLDRGGYNEQYF. The CDR3 region has the DNA TGTGCCCGCAGCTTAAGGCGCTTGGACAGGGGCGGCTACAATGAGCAGTACTTC. This sequence joins TRBV11-2 and TRBJ2-7; 9 positions match TRBD1. Per germline, CDR1 SGHAT and CDR2 FQNNGV. The CDR3 runs to 18 residues.

Of note for this clonotype: It is unclear where the CDR3 begins or ends on the DNA, so no DNA is shown, and the CDR3 is as TCRdb lists it. The chain employs TRBV27 and TRBJ2-7. The CDR3 is 14 residues long, counting both termini. Germline V gene data show CDR1 as MNHEY and CDR2 as SMNVEV (reference sequence). The CDR3 protein is CASSSSRVSYEQYF.

In its sample, this clonotype was seen many times. CDR3 loop: CASSQDRKGARGNQPQHF. As DNA, the CDR3 is TGTGCCAGCAGCCAAGATCGAAAGGGGGCTAGGGGCAATCAGCCCCAGCATTTT. The genes are TRBV4-2 and TRBJ1-5; 7 bases match TRBD1. Germline V gives CDR1 LGHNA, CDR2 YNFKEQ. The CDR3 totals 18 residues. V lost 0 bases to trimming and J lost 2 bases; unmatched junction nucleotides: 10.

In its sample, this clonotype was seen many times. The V call is TRBV5-1, the J call TRBJ2-1; 8 bases are shared with TRBD1. CDR1 is SGHRS and CDR2 is YFSETQ in the germline V gene. The CDR3 is 14 residues long. Trimming took 4 bases from V and 9 from J; bases not matched to a gene: 9. CDR3 in DNA: TGCGCCAGCAGCAACCAGGGGGCTTTGGGTGAGCAGTTCTTC. Translation gives CASSNQGALGEQFF.

V and J are TRBV19 and TRBJ1-5, with TRBD1 identical over 8 bases. The CDR3 has 13 amino acids. The trim removed 10 bases at V and 2 bases at J, leaving 4 bases unmatched. Germline V CDR1 and CDR2: LNHDA, SQIVND (reference sequence). This chain's CDR3 is CATAGQGNQPQHF. In nucleotides, the CDR3 is TGTGCCACCGCGGGACAGGGCAATCAGCCCCAGCATTTT.

V is TRBV3-1 and J is TRBJ1-1; D gene unclear. Per germline, CDR1 LGHDT and CDR2 YNNKEL (reference sequence). The CDR3 is 15 residues long. V lost 4 bases and J lost 1, with 13 bases in between. The CDR3 bases are TGTGCCAGCAGCCGGGGAAGGGCCTCGAACACTGAAGCTTTCTTT. It is translated as CASSRGRASNTEAFF. Looking up the rest from reference TRBV3-1 and TRBJ1-1 gives the full variable domain: DTAVSQTPKYLVTQMGNDKSIKCEQNLGHDTMYWYKQDSKKFLKIMFSYNNKELIINETVPNRFSPKSPDKAHLNLHINSLELGDSAVYFCASSRGRASNTEAFFGQGTRLTVV.

The rearrangement joins TRBV5-4 to TRBJ2-5; 7 positions agree with TRBD2. The CDR3 contains 16 residues. Unmatched junction bases numbered 9, after V lost 0 bases and J lost 4 bases. Germline CDR1 is SGHNT and CDR2 is YYREEE (reference sequence). CDR3 loop: CASSLGLGGRGETQYF. The CDR3 DNA reads TGTGCCAGCAGCTTGGGGTTGGGGGGGAGAGGAGAGACCCAGTACTTC. Based on the CDR3 plus reference TRBV5-4 and TRBJ2-5, the full variable domain is ETGVTQSPTHLIKTRGQQVTLRCSSQSGHNTVSWYQQALGQGPQFIFQYYREEENGRGNFPPRFSGLQFPNYSSELNVNALELDDSALYLCASSLGLGGRGETQYFGPGTRLLVL.

On this clonotype itself: Its ends do not fully match the called genes, so a read error is possible. The chain links TRBV25-1 to TRBJ2-1; weak D call: TRBD2 (6 bases). The CDR3 consists of 14 residues. Per germline, CDR1 MGHDK and CDR2 SYGVNS. For the CDR3, the DNA is TGTGCCAGCGGTGACCGGGACTTATACAATGAGCAGTTCTTC. Translating gives CASGDRDLYNEQFF.

This clonotype was observed a few times. The chain has TRBV12-3 or TRBV12-4 and TRBJ2-2; D gene unclear. Deletions cut 3 bases from V and 6 bases from J, with 11 bases between. This CDR3 is built from 14 residues. CDR3 sequence: CASSFLGSAGELFF. As DNA, the CDR3 is TGTGCCAGCAGTTTTTTGGGCTCGGCCGGGGAGCTGTTTTTT.

Many counts were recorded for this clonotype. This chain uses TRBV5-6 with TRBJ2-1; 8 bases map to TRBD2. The length of the CDR3 is 15 residues. Trimming at V came to 4 bases and at J to 4 bases, leaving 7 bases not matched to a gene. Germline CDR1 SGHDT, CDR2 YYEEEE. The CDR3 sequence is CASSRPSGRYNEQFF. CDR3 nucleotides: TGTGCCAGCAGCCGTCCTAGCGGGCGGTACAATGAGCAGTTCTTC.

The table lists this clonotype with many counts. The V gene is TRBV7-6, the J gene TRBJ2-5; D perhaps matches TRBD2 (5 bases). Germline-derived CDR1 and CDR2 are SGHVS and FNYEAQ. The CDR3 spans 16 residues. V lost 5 bases to trimming and J lost 11 bases, with 27 bases between them. The DNA of the CDR3 is TGTGCCAGCAGCCCATCCACCGGACGGATGACTACGTTGCAGTACTTC. Translated, it gives CASSPSTGRMTTLQYF.

The chain couples TRBV21-1 to TRBJ1-5. TRBV21-1 is classified as a pseudogene. There are 17 residues in the CDR3. DNA of the CDR3: TGTGCCAGCAGCAAATCAATAAGGGGCTATAGCAATCAGCCCCAGCATTTT. This encodes CASSKSIRGYSNQPQHF.

The chain carries TRBV3-1 and TRBJ1-1; TRBD1 matches 7 bases. The CDR3 is made up of 17 amino acids. V lost 4 bases to trimming and J lost 7 bases; unmatched junction nucleotides: 18. Per germline, CDR1 LGHDT and CDR2 YNNKEL (reference sequence). The CDR3 spells CASSPVTGANPHVEAFF. DNA of the CDR3: TGTGCCAGCAGCCCCGTTACAGGGGCCAACCCCCACGTTGAAGCTTTCTTT.

Comment on this clonotype: This may be a read error: a much more frequent sequence differs by one nucleotide. Here the CDR3 DNA reads TGTGCCAGCAGTTACCTAGCGGGGGGTTTCAATGAGCAGTACTTC. It specifies CASSYLAGGFNEQYF. V is TRBV27 and J is TRBJ2-5; 11 bases agree with TRBD2. Germline V gene lookup returns CDR1 MNHEY and CDR2 SMNVEV (reference sequence). This CDR3 comprises 15 residues. The V and J ends lost 4 bases and 11 bases, in that order; junction bases with no gene match: 12.

Ten or more counts support this clonotype. The chain recombines TRBV6-1 with TRBJ2-3, with D perhaps given as TRBD1 or TRBD2 (6 bases each). The CDR3 runs to 15 residues. Trimming removed 2 bases from V and 3 bases from J, with 12 bases in between. Looked up from germline, CDR1 is MNHNS and CDR2 is SASEGT. This CDR3 is CASSERQGRTDTQYF. Written as DNA, the CDR3 is TGTGCCAGCAGTGAAAGGCAGGGGAGGACAGATACGCAGTATTTT.

This clonotype occurred a few times. One end of the junction fails to match germline, which may point to a read error. The chain uses TRBV5-1 and TRBJ2-6, with D possibly being TRBD2 (6 bases). The CDR3 length is 17 residues. Germline CDR1 is SGHRS and CDR2 is YFSETQ. In nucleotides, the CDR3 is TGCGCCAGCAGCTTGGACAGGATCTCTGGCGGGGCCAACGTCCGGACTTTC. Amino acid sequence: CASSLDRISGGANVRTF.